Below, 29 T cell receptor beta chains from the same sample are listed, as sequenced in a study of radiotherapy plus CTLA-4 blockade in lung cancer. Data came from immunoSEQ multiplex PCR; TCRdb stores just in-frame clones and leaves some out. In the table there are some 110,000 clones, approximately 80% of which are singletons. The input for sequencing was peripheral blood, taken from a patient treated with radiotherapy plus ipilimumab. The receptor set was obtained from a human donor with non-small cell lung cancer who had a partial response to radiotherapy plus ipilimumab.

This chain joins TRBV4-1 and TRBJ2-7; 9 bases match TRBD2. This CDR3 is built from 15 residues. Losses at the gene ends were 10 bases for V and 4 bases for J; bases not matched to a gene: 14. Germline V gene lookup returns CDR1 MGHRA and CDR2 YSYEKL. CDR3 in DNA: TGCGCCACCTCCCAGGGTAGCGGGGGTAGTTACGAGCAGTACTTC. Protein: CATSQGSGGSYEQYF.

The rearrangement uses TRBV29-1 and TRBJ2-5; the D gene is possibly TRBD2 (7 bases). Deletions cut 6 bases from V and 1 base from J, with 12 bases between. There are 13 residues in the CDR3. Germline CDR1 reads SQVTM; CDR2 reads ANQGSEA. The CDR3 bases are TGCAGCGTGAGGGGGAGGGCCCAAGAGACCCAGTACTTC. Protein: CSVRGRAQETQYF.

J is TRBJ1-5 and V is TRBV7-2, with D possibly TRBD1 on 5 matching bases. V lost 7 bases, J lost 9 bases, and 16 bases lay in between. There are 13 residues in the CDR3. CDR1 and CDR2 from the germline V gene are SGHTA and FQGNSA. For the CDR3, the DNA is TGTGCCAGCACCCCGGGGGAATTTCGGCCCCAGCATTTT. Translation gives CASTPGEFRPQHF. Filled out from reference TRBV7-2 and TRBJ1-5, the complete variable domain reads GAGVSQSPSNKVTEKGKDVELRCDPISGHTALYWYRQSLGQGLEFLIYFQGNSAPDKSGLPSDRFSAERTGGSVSTLTIQRTQQEDSAVYLCASTPGEFRPQHFGDGTRLSIL.

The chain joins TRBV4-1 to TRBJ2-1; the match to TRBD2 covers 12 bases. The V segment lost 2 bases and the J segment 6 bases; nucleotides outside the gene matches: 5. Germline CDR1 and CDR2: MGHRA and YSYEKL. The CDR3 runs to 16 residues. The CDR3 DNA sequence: TGCGCCAGCAGCCAAAGACTAGCGGGAGAAGGCAATGAGCAGTTCTTC. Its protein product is CASSQRLAGEGNEQFF.

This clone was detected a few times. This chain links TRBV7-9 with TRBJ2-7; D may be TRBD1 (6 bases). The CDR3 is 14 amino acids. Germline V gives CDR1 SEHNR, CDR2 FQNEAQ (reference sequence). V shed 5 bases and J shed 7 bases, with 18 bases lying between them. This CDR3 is CASSQQGTTLEQYF. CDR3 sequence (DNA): TGTGCCAGCAGCCAACAGGGAACTACGTTGGAGCAGTACTTC.

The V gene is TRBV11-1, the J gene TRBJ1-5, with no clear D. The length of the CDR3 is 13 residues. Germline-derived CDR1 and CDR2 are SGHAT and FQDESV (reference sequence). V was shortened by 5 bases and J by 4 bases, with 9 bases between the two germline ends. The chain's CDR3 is CASSPTGNQPQHF. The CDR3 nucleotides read TGTGCCAGCAGCCCGACGGGGAATCAGCCCCAGCATTTT.

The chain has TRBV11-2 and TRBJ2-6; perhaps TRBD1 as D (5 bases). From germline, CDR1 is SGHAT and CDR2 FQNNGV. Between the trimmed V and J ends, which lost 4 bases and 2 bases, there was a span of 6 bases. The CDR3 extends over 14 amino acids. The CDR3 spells CASSSGPGANVLTF. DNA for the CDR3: TGTGCCAGCAGCTCAGGGCCTGGGGCCAACGTCCTGACTTTC.

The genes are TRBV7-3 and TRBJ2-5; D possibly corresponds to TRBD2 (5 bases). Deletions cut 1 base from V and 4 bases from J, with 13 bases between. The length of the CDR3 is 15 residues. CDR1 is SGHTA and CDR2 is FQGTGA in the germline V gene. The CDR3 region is CASSLNGLAGETQYF. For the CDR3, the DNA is TGTGCCAGCAGCTTAAATGGGCTAGCTGGAGAGACCCAGTACTTC.

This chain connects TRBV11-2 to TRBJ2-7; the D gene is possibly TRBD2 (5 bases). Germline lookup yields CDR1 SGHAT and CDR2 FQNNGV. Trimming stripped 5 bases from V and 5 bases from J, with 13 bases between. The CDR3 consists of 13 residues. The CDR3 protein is CASSPPGRDEQYF. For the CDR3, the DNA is TGTGCCAGCAGCCCCCCCGGGCGGGACGAGCAGTACTTC.

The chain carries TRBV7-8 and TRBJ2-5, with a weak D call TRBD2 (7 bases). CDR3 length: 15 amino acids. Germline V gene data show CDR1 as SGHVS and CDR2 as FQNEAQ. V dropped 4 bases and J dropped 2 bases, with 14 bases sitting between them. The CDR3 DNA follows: TGTGCCAGCAGCTGGGGCGGGGGCCTACAAGAGACCCAGTACTTC. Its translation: CASSWGGGLQETQYF.

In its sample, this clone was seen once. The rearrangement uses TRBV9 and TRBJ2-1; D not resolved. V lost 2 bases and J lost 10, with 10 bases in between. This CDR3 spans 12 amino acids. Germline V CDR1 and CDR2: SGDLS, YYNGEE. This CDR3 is CASSVRELEQFF. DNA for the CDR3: TGTGCCAGCAGCGTTAGAGAACTCGAGCAGTTCTTC.

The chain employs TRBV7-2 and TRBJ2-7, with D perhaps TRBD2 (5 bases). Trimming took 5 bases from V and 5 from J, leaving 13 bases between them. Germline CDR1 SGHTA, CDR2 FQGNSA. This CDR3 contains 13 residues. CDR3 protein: CASSRELQHEQYV. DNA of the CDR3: TGTGCCAGCAGCCGGGAACTCCAGCACGAGCAGTACGTC.

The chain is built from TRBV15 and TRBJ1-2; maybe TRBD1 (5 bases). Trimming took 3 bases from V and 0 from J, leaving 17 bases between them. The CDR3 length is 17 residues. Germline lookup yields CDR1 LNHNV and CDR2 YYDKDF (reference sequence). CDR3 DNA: TGTGCCACCAGCAGGGGACTCCGACCAGAAGCTAACTATGGCTACACCTTC. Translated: CATSRGLRPEANYGYTF.

The CDR3 region is CASRRVAATNEKLFF. The CDR3 region has the DNA TGTGCCAGCAGGAGGGTAGCTGCAACTAATGAAAAACTGTTTTTT. This chain joins TRBV7-8 and TRBJ1-4; D remains unclear. The V gene's germline CDR1 is SGHVS and CDR2 FQNEAQ. Trimming took 6 bases from V and 0 from J, leaving 11 bases between them. CDR3 length equals 15 residues.

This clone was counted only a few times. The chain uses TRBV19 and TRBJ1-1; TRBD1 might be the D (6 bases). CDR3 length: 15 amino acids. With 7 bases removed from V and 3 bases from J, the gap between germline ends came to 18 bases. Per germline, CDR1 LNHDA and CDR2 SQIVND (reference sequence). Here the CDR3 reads CASKPLGGGDTEAFF. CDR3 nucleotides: TGTGCCAGTAAACCATTGGGAGGGGGAGACACTGAAGCTTTCTTT.

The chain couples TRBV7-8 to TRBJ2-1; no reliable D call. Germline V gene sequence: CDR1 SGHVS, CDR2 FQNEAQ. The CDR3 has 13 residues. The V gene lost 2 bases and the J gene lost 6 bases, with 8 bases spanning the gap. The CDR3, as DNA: TGTGCCAGCAGCTTATCCATGTCCAATGAGCAGTTCTTC. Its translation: CASSLSMSNEQFF.

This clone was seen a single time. The CDR3 region is CAWSIRAGNYGYTF. CDR3 in DNA: TGTGCCTGGAGCATCCGGGCGGGAAACTATGGCTACACCTTC. The chain joins TRBV30 to TRBJ1-2, with D hard to call. Trimming left V 3 bases short and J 2 bases short, with 13 bases between. The CDR3 is made up of 14 amino acids. The V gene's germline CDR1 is GTSNPN and CDR2 SVGIG (reference sequence).

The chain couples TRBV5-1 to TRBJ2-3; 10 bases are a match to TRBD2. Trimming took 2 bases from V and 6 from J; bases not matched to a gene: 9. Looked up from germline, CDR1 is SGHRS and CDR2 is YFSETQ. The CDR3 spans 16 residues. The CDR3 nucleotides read TGCGCCAGCAGCTTTCTAGCGGGAGACATCACGGATACGCAGTATTTT. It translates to CASSFLAGDITDTQYF.

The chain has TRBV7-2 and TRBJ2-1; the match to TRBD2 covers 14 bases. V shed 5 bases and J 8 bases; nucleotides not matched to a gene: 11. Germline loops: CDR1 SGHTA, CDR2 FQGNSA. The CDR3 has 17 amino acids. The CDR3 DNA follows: TGTGCCAGCAGCCTACGACTAGCGGGAGGGAGGATCTATGAGCAGTTCTTC. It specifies CASSLRLAGGRIYEQFF.

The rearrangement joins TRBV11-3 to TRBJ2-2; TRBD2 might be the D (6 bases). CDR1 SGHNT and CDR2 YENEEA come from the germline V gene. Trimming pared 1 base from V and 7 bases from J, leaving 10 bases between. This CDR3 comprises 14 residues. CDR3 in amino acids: CASSLAGGNGELFF. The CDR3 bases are TGTGCCAGCAGCTTAGCCGGGGGAAACGGGGAGCTGTTTTTT.

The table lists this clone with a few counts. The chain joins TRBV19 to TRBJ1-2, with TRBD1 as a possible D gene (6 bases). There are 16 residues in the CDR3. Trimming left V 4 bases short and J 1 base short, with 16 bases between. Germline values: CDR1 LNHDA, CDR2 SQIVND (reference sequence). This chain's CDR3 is CASSKTGGASNYGYTF. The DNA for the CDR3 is TGTGCCAGTAGTAAGACGGGGGGCGCCAGTAACTATGGCTACACCTTC.

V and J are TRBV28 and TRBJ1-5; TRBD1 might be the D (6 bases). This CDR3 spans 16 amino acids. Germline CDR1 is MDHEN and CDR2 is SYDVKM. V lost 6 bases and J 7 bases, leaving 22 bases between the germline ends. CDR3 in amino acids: CASRLTPPRGNQPQHF. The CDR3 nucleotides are TGTGCCAGCAGACTAACCCCCCCCAGGGGAAACCAGCCCCAGCATTTT.

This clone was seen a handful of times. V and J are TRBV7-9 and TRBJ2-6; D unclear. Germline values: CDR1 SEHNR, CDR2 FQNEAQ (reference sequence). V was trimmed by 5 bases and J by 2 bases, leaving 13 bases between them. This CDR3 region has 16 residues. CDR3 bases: TGTGCCAGCAGCCCGAAGTTGGCAGCTGGGGCCAACGTCCTGACTTTC. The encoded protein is CASSPKLAAGANVLTF.

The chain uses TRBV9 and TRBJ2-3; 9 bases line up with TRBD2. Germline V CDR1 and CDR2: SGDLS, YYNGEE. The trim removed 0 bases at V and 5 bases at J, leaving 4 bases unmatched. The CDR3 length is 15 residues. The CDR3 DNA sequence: TGTGCCAGCAGCGTAGGCGGGAGGGGGATAGATACGCAGTATTTT. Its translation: CASSVGGRGIDTQYF.

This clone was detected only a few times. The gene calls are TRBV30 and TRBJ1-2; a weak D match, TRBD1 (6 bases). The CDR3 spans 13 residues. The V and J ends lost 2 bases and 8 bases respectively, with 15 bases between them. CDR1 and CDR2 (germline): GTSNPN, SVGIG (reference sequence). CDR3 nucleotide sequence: TGTGCCTGGAGTACCGGGACGCAGGGGGGCTACACCTTC. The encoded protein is CAWSTGTQGGYTF.

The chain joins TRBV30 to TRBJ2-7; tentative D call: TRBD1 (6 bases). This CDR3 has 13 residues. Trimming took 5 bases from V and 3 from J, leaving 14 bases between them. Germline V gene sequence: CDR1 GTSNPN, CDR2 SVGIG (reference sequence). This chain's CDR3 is CAWPSGEGYEQYV. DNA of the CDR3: TGTGCCTGGCCGTCAGGGGAAGGCTACGAGCAGTACGTC.

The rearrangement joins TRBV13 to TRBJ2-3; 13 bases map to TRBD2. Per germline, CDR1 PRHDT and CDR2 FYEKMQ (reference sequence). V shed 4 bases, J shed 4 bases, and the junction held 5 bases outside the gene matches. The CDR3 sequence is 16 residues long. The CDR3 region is CASSSPGLAGSDTQYF. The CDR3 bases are TGTGCCAGCAGCTCACCGGGACTAGCGGGATCAGATACGCAGTATTTT.

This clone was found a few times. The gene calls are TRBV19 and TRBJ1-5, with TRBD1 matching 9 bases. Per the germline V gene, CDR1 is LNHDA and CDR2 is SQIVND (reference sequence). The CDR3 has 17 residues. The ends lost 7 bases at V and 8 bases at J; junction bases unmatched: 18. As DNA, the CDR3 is TGTGCCAGTACGAGGTCGTTTCCACAGGGGGCGGTTAAGCCCCAGCATTTT. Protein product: CASTRSFPQGAVKPQHF.

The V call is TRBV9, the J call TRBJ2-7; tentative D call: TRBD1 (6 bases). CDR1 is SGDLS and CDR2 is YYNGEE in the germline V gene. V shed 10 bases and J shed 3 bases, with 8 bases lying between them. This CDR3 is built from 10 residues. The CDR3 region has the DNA TGTGCCCCCAGGGGCTACGAGCAGTACGTC. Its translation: CAPRGYEQYV.